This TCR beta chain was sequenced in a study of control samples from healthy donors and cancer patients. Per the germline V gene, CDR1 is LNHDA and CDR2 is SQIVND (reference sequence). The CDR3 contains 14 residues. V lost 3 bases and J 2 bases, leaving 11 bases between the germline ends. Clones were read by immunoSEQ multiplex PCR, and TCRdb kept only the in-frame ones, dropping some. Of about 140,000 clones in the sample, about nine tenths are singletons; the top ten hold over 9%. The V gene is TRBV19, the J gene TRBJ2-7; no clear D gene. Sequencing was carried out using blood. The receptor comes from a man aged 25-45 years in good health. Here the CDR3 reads CASSMSTYTYEQYF. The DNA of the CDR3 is TGTGCCAGTAGTATGAGTACGTATACCTACGAGCAGTACTTC.